This TCR beta chain came from a study of vaccination and CD4 T cells after COVID-19 (dated by TCRdb to between 2021 and 2022). With respect to the entire study: Six males and four females were included in the convalescent cohort, with two Hispanic individuals, seven Caucasians, two Asians and one multiracial person represented. Post-COVID blood samples from convalescent patients were collected a median of around 100 days after diagnosis, with a range of roughly 30 to 170 days. Control cultures received a CEFX viral epitope pool as the positive control, an HIV-1 Nef peptide pool as the negative control, or no peptide. The spike-specific CD4+ TCR repertoire was compared before and after mRNA vaccination in around ten COVID-19 convalescent patients and a few infection-naive healthy vaccine recipients. The cultures were stimulated with overlapping spike peptide pools from SARS-CoV-2 and from the common cold coronaviruses HCoV-NL63, HCoV-OC43 and HCoV-229E. Post-vaccine blood samples were collected a median of about 72 days after the second vaccine dose, ranging from roughly 12 to 250 days. Participants got two doses of the Pfizer-BioNTech BNT162b2 vaccine (n=8) or two doses of the Moderna mRNA-1273 vaccine (n=2). Results and caveats for the whole study, not just this receptor: Among the post-vaccine SARS-CoV-2-reactive clones in convalescent patients, a median about 86% showed up only after vaccination, which suggests vaccine-specific priming. In convalescent patients, nearly all vaccine-specific clones (304 of 307) were found to be mono-reactive for SARS-CoV-2 spike rather than cross-reactive with common cold coronaviruses. Although the median number of SARS-CoV-2-reactive clonotypes went up from roughly 20 after infection to about 38 after vaccination, the increase was not significant. The number of convalescent patients in the study was relatively small, and the study did not examine early timepoints following natural infection.

From cysteine to phenylalanine, the CDR3 is 16 amino acids long. Only the CDR3 part of the read is kept: 48 bases, read in frame from the first base. After removal of 6 bases from V and 1 base from J, the junction retains 10 bases not matched to a gene. Library construction relied on PCR. TCR sequencing of DNA from cultured CD4+ T cells used the Oncomine TCR Beta short-read assay at the Johns Hopkins FTIC core. Genomic DNA was extracted from the cultured CD4+ T cells with the QIAamp micro DNA kit. Oncomine TCR Beta libraries made from cultured CD4+ T cells were pooled using unique dual indexes and sequenced on an Illumina iSeq 100. Per the original workflow: Non-productive sequences were filtered out, and CDR3s that did not start with C, did not end with F or W, or were shorter than 7 amino acids were discarded. The MANAFEST web application identified antigen-specific clonotypes by comparing peptide-stimulated wells against reference wells and other culture wells. For a clone to be called positive, the clone needed an FDR below 0.05, an odds ratio above 5, and a productive frequency above 0.1% in at least two of three replicate wells. A clonotype counted as cross-reactive if it showed significant expansion both in the SARS-CoV-2 spike wells and in at least one common cold coronavirus spike condition. CDR3 homology was assessed with Levenshtein distances (stringdist) and unrooted phylogenetic trees (ape) in R version 3.6.1. The raw public data were reprocessed by TCRdb itself: fastp quality trimming at Q25, MiXCR clonotype calling, in-frame beta chains only. Rows matching on CDR3 protein sequence are summarized as one entry with the most common DNA and genes. The V and J calls follow TCRdb's processing rather than the paper's. Recorded for this sample are approximately 12,000 distinct CDR3 sequences; around a third of them occurred a single time. The biggest ten clones account for around a third of the sample.

The treatment or condition label on this specimen signifies: roughly 11-day PBMC culture with coronavirus spike peptide pools or control peptides (ViraFEST assay). To expand antigen-specific T cells with peptide pools and then pick out the expanded clonotypes through TCR sequencing, the study relied on the ViraFEST assay. Healthy vaccine recipients had no prior SARS-CoV-2 infection, confirmed by negative nucleocapsid antibody tests before and after vaccination. Roughly 2.1 million PBMCs per well were cultured in IMDM with approximately 5.2% human AB serum and roughly 9.3 IU/ml IL-2, plus 10 ug/ml peptide pools. Half of the culture medium was replaced with fresh IL-2-containing medium on days 3 and 7. After around 11 days of culture, CD4+ T cells were isolated by negative selection using the EasySep CD4+ T cell isolation kit. Ficoll-Paque Plus gradient centrifugation was used to isolate PBMCs from whole blood, and the isolated PBMCs were then either used fresh or cryopreserved at -140C. In general, triplicate wells were set up for every culture condition.

On this clonotype: Its antigen has not been determined. Within one base of it there is no much larger clone, and no base qualities were kept.

This sample comprised CD4+ T cells from blood, cultured in vitro, obtained before SARS-CoV-2 vaccination. This sequence was found in a human donor who received a COVID-19 vaccine. This chain is built from TRBV12-3 or TRBV12-4 and TRBJ1-1; TRBD1 agrees with 8 junctional bases. The sequenced DNA is TGTGCCAGCAGCTACGGACAGGGAATGGAGAACACTGAAGCTTTCTTT. Translated, it gives CASSYGQGMENTEAFF.